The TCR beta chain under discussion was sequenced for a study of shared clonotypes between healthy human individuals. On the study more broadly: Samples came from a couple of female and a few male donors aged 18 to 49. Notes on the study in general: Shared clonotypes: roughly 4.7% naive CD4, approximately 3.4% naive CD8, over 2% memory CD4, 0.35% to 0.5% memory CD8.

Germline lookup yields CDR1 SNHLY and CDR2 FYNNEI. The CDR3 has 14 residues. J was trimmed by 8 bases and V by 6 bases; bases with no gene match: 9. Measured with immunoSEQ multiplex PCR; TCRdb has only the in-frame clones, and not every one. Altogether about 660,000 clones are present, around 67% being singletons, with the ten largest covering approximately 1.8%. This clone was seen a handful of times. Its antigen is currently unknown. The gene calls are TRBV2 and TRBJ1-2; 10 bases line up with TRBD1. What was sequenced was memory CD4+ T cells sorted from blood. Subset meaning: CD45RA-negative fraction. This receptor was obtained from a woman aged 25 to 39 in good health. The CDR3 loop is CASRRTGGPQGYTF. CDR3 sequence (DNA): TGTGCCAGCAGGAGGACAGGGGGACCTCAAGGCTACACCTTC.